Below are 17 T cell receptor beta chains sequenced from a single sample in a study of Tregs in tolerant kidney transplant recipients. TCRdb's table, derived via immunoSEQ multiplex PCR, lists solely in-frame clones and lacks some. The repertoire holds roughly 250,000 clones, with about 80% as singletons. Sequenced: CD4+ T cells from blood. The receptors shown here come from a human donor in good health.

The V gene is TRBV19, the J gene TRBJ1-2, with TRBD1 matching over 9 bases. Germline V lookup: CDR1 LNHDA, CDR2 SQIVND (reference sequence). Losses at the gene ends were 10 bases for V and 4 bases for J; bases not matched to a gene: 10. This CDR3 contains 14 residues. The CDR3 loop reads CATAQGAPFYGYTF. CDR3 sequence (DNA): TGTGCCACCGCACAGGGGGCCCCTTTCTATGGCTACACCTTC.

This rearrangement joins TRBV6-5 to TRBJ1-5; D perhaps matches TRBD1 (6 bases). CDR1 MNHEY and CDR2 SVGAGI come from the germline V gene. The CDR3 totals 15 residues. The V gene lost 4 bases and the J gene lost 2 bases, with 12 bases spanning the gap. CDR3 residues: CASSSLQGGNQPQHF. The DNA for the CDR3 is TGTGCCAGCAGTTCCTTACAGGGCGGCAATCAGCCCCAGCATTTT.

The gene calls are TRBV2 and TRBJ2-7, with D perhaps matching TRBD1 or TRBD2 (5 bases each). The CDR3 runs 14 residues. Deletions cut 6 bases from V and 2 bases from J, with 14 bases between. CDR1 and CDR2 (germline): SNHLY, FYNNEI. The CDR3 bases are TGTGCCAGCAGGGGGACCTCGACCACCTACGAGCAGTACTTC. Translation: CASRGTSTTYEQYF.

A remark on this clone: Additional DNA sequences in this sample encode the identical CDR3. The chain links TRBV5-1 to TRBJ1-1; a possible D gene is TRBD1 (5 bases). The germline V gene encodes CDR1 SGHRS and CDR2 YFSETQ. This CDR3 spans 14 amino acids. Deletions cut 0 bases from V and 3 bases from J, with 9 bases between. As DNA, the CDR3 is TGCGCCAGCAGCTTGGGTCCGGGGGACACTGAAGCTTTCTTT. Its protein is CASSLGPGDTEAFF.

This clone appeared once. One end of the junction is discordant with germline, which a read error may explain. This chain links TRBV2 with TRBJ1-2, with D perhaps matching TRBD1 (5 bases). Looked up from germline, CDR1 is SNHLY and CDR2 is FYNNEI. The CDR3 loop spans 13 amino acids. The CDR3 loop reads CASSTTAVGGHTF. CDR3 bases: TGTGCCAGCAGCACGACAGCGGTCGGTGGCCACACCTTC.

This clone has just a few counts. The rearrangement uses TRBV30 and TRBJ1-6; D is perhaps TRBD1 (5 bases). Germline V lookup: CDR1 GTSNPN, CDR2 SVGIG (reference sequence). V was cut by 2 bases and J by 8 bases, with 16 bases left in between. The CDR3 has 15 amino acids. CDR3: CAWSFVGQGDSPLHF. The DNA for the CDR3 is TGTGCCTGGAGTTTCGTTGGCCAGGGAGATTCACCCCTCCACTTT.

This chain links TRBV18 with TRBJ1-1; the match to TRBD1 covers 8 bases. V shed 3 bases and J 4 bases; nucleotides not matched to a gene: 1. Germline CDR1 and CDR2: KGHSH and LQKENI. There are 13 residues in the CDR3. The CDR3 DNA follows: TGTGCCAGCTCACCGACAGGGGTCACTGAAGCTTTCTTT. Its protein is CASSPTGVTEAFF.

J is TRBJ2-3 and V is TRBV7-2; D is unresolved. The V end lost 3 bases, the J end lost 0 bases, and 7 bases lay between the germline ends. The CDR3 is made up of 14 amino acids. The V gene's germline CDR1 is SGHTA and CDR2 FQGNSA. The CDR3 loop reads CASSLFRSTDTQYF. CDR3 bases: TGTGCCAGCAGCTTGTTTAGGAGCACAGATACGCAGTATTTT.

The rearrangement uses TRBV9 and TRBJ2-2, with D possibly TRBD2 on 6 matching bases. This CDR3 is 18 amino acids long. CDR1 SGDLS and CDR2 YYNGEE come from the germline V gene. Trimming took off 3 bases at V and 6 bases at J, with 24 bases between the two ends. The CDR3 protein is CASSERAGTSSRAGELFF. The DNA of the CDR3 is TGTGCCAGCAGCGAGCGTGCCGGGACTTCTTCACGGGCCGGGGAGCTGTTTTTT.

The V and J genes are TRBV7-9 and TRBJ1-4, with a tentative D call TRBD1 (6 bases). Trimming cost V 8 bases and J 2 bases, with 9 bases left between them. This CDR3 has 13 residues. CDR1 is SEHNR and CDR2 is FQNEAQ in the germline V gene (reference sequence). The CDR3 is CASSDSTNEKLFF. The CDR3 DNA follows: TGTGCCAGCTCGGACAGTACTAATGAAAAACTGTTTTTT.

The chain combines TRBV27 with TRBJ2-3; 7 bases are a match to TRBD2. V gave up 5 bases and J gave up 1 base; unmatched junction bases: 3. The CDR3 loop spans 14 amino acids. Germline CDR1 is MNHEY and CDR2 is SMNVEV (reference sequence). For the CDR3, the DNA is TGTGCCAGCAGTCGACTAGCCGGCACAGATACGCAGTATTTT. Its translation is CASSRLAGTDTQYF.

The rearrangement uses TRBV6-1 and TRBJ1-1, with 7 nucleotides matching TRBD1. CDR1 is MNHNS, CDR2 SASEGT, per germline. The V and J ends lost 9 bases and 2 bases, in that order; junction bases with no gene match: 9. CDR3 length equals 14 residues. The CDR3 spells CASQRDSSNTEAFF. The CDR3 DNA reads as TGTGCCAGTCAAAGGGACAGTTCAAACACTGAAGCTTTCTTT.

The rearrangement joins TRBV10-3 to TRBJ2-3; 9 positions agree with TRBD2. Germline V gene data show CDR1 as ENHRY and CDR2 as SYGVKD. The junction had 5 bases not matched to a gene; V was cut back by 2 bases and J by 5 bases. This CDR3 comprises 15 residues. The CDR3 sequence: CAISESGLAIDTQYF. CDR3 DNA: TGTGCCATCAGTGAGAGTGGACTAGCGATAGATACGCAGTATTTT.

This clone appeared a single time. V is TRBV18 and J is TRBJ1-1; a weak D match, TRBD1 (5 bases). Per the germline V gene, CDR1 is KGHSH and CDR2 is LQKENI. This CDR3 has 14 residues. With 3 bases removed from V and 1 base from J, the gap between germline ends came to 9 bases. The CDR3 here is CASSPTTGNTEAFF. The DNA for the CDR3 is TGTGCCAGCTCACCCACTACAGGGAACACTGAAGCTTTCTTT. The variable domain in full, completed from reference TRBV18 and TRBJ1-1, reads NAGVMQNPRHLVRRRGQEARLRCSPMKGHSHVYWYRQLPEEGLKFMVYLQKENIIDESGMPKERFSAEFPKEGPSILRIQQVVRGDSAAYFCASSPTTGNTEAFFGQGTRLTVV.

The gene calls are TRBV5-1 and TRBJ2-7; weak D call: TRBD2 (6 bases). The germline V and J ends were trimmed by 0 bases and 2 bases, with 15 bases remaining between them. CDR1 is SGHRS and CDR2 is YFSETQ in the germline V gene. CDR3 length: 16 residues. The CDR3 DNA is TGCGCCAGCAGCTTGGTCGGGAGCCCTCTACCCTACGAGCAGTACTTC. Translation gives CASSLVGSPLPYEQYF.

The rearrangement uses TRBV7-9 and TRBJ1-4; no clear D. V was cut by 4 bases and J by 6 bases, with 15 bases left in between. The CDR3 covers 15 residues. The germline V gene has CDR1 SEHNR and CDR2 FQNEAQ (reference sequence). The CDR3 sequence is CASSYQGRVDEKLFF. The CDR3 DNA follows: TGTGCCAGCAGCTACCAAGGGCGTGTGGATGAAAAACTGTTTTTT. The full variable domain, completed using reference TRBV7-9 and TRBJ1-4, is DTGVSQNPRHKITKRGQNVTFRCDPISEHNRLYWYRQTLGQGPEFLTYFQNEAQLEKSRLLSDRFSAERPKGSFSTLEIQRTEQGDSAMYLCASSYQGRVDEKLFFGSGTQLSVL.

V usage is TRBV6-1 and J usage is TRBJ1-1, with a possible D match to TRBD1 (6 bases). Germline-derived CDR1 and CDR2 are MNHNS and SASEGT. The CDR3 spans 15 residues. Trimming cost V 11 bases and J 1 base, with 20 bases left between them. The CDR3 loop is CAGRRQVSRNTEAFF. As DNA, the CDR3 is TGTGCCGGGCGCCGACAGGTCAGTAGGAACACTGAAGCTTTCTTT.